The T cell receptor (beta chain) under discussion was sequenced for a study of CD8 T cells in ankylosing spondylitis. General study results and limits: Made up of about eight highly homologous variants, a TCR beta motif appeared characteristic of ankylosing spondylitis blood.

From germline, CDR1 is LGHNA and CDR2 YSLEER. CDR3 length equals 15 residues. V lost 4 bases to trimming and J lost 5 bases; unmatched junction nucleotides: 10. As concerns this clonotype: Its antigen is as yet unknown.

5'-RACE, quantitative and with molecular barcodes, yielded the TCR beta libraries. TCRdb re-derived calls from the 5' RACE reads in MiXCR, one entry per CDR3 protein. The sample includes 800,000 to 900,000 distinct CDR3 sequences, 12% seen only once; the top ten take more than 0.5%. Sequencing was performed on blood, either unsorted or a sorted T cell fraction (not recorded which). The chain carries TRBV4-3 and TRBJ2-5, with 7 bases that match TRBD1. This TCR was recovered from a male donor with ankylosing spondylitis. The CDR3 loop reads CASSPTQGEWETQYF. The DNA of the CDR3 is TGCGCCAGCAGCCCGACGCAGGGGGAGTGGGAGACCCAGTACTTC.